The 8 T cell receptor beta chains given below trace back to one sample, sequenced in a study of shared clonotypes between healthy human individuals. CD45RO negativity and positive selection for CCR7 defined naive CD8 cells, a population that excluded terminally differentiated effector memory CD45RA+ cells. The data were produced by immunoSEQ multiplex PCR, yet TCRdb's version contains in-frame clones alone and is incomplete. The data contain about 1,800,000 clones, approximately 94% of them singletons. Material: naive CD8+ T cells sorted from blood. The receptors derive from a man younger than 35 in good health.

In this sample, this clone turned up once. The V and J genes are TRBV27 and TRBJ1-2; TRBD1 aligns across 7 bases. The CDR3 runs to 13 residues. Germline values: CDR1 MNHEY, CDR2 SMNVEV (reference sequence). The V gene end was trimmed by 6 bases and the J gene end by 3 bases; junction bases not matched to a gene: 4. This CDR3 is CASRPGTDYGYTF. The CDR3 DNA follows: TGTGCCAGCAGACCCGGGACAGACTATGGCTACACCTTC.

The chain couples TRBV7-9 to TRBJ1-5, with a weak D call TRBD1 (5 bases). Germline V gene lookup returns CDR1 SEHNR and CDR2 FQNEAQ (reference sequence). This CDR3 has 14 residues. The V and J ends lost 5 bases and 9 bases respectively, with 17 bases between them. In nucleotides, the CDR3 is TGTGCCAGCAGCCCGGCTGGGGCCCAGGGGCCCCAGCATTTT. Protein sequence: CASSPAGAQGPQHF.

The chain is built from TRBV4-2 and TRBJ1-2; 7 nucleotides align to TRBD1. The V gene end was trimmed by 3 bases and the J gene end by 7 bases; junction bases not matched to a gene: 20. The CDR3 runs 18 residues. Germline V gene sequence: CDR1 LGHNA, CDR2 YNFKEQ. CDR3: CASSHSSGTVPTVGGYTF. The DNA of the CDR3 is TGTGCCAGCAGCCACTCATCCGGGACAGTTCCCACTGTAGGTGGCTACACCTTC.

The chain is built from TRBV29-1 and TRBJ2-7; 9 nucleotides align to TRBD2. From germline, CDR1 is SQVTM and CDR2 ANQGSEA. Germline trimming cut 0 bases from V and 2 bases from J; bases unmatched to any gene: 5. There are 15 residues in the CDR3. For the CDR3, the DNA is TGCAGCGTTGAAGATCCTAGCGGGGCCGCCTACGAGCAGTACTTC. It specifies CSVEDPSGAAYEQYF.

Written as DNA, the CDR3 is TGTGCCAGCAGTTACTCTAGCCAGGCCTCCTACAATGAGCAGTTCTTC. Its translation is CASSYSSQASYNEQFF. The chain links TRBV6-6 to TRBJ2-1, with D hard to call. This CDR3 has 16 residues. The V gene's germline CDR1 is MNHNY and CDR2 SVGAGI (reference sequence). Trimming removed 0 bases from V and 0 bases from J, with 9 bases in between.

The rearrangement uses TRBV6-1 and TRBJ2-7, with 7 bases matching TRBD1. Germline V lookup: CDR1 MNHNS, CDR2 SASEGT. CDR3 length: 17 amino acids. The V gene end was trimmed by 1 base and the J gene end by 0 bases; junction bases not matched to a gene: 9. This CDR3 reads CASSEGPQGRSSYEQYF. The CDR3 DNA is TGTGCCAGCAGTGAAGGGCCACAGGGGAGAAGCTCCTACGAGCAGTACTTC.

The CDR3 spells CASSELAVTDTQYF. The CDR3 nucleotides read TGTGCCAGCAGTGAGCTAGCGGTCACAGATACGCAGTATTTT. The chain links TRBV2 to TRBJ2-3; 7 bases are a match to TRBD2. The CDR3 runs to 14 residues. Trimming cost V 3 bases and J 2 bases; bases outside gene matches: 2. Germline CDR1 reads SNHLY; CDR2 reads FYNNEI.

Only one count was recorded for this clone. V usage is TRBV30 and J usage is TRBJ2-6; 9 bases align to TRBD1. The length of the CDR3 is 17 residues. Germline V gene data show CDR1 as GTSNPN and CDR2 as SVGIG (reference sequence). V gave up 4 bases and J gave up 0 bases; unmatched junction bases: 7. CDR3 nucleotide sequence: TGTGCCTGGATGGGGACAGGGATAAGCTCTGGGGCCAACGTCCTGACTTTC. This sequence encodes CAWMGTGISSGANVLTF.